This TCR beta chain derives from a study of graft-versus-host responses after intestinal transplantation (dated by TCRdb to the early 2020s). About the investigation overall: Multivisceral, liver-intestinal, or isolated intestinal transplants were received by the recipients. Anti-thymocyte globulin induction was given to all recipients, followed by maintenance tacrolimus and steroids for around three years. Graft-versus-host and host-versus-graft alloreactive T cell clones were tracked in the graft, circulation and bone marrow after intestinal transplantation using bulk TCR-beta CDR3 sequencing. To identify alloreactive clones, pre-transplant mixed lymphocyte reaction products were sequenced and compared with unstimulated pre-transplant donor and recipient T cells. Of the roughly 25 intestinal transplant recipients enrolled in the cohort, one of whom was a retransplant, a few patients without pretransplant specimens were excluded. Donor T cell macrochimerism was defined as a peak of at least 4% donor T cells among recipient peripheral blood mononuclear cells. Rather than going through the commercial service, samples from three later patients were sequenced in-house on an Illumina MiSeq and processed with MiXCR.

The time point label, as the study defines it: cells obtained before transplantation from donor or recipient. In mixed lymphocyte reactions, about 200,000 CFSE-labeled pre-transplant responders were plated with about 200,000 irradiated violet-dye-labeled stimulators and cultured for 5 to 6 days. Proliferating CD3+CD4+CFSE-low and CD3+CD8+CFSE-low responder cells were FACS-sorted on a BD Influx sorter after the mixed lymphocyte reaction. Library preparation was by the immunoSEQ multiplex PCR assay. For most patients, genomic DNA was isolated with the Qiagen DNeasy Blood and Tissue Kit and sent frozen to Adaptive Biotechnologies for TCR sequencing. For most patients, genomic DNA was subjected to high-throughput TCR-beta CDR3 sequencing by Adaptive Biotechnologies. Processing in the source paper ran as follows. Adaptive's ImmunoSEQ software supplied the TCR sequencing data for 15 to 20 patients, while MiXCR and VDJtools were used to process three other patients. To correct CD4 versus CD8 sorting errors, sequences present in both subsets at a frequency ratio below 5:1 were removed. CDR3 nucleotide sequences shared by donor and recipient were removed because the origin of these sequences could not be assigned. To count as alloreactive, a clone needed at least 2-fold expansion over unstimulated cells and a minimum CFSE-low frequency of 0.002% (template counts) or 0.001% (read counts). Clones were considered mappable if detected in sequenced pre-transplant spleen, lymph node, or MLR CFSE-low populations of the donor or recipient. The cumulative frequency of alloreactive clones was calculated as a percentage of all sequences, weighted by copy number. Here the immuneACCESS table is served through TCRdb, limited to in-frame sequences with V and J called. Missing clones are a known gap in these copies; in checked studies unresolved V genes cover under half, and the rest lacks a known reason. V, J and clone size were drawn from that table, and D and trimming were deduced from the DNA. Across this sample there are about 12,000 clones, with about 30% seen only once. The top ten clones comprise roughly 3.4% of the sample.

On this clone itself: One base away there is no much larger clone; base qualities are not given.

What the authors observed across the whole study: Conclusions were limited by the relatively low number and heterogeneity of intestinal transplant patients. GvH clones were detected in recipient bone marrow, and some appeared earlier in ileal mucosa or blood, consistent with an intestinal mucosal origin. In patients with donor T cell macrochimerism, the allografts had high GvH to HvG T cell clonal ratios. Peak levels of circulating GvH clones were associated with declines in HvG clones early after transplant.

The V and J ends are trimmed by 0 bases and 0 bases, leaving 9 bases between them. The germline V gene (reference sequence) supplies CDR1 GTSNPN and CDR2 SVGIG. The CDR3 holds 14 amino acids from the cysteine to the phenylalanine. The kept DNA is CDR3 alone, 42 bases in frame from the first base. The sequence was collected from a human patient who received an intestinal transplant. The V and J segments used are TRBV30 and TRBJ2-7, with no confident D gene call. The material sequenced was alloreactive CD8+ T cells from a mixed lymphocyte reaction culture, taken before intestinal transplant. The cell subset or site label, as the study defines it: CFSE-low proliferating T cells sorted from approximately 6-day pre-transplant mixed lymphocyte reaction (GvH or HvG direction). The CDR3 in this case is CAWSVTPGSYEQYF. The nucleotide sequence reads TGTGCCTGGAGTGTGACCCCAGGCTCCTACGAGCAGTACTTC.